The 27 T cell receptor beta chains in this list originate from one sample, sequenced in a study of T cell responses to AZD1222 COVID-19 vaccine (dated by TCRdb to about 2021). The library was made by the immunoSEQ multiplex PCR assay. TCRdb stores this immuneACCESS table with in-frame sequences only. Part of the clones is absent; in the studies checked, under half of the shortfall reflects unresolved V genes, and no reason is known for the rest. Within this sample are 90,000 to 100,000 clones, with roughly 86% of them counted one time only. The top ten clonotypes cover 16% of the sample. Per the publication, the time point label means: about 28 days (+/-7) after the second vaccine dose. The sequencing used peripheral blood, collected 28 days after the second AZD1222 dose. The receptors were gathered from an adult who received the AZD1222 COVID-19 vaccine.

Here the CDR3 DNA reads TGTGCCAGTAGTACCCCACTTGGGACTAACACTGAAGCTTTCTTT. Its translation is CASSTPLGTNTEAFF. This chain links TRBV19 with TRBJ1-1; a possible D gene is TRBD1 (5 bases). V dropped 4 bases and J dropped 2 bases, with 14 bases sitting between them. This CDR3 spans 15 amino acids. The germline V gene encodes CDR1 LNHDA and CDR2 SQIVND (reference sequence).

This clone was counted once. The chain has TRBV12-3 or TRBV12-4 and TRBJ1-6; possibly TRBD1 for D (6 bases). This CDR3 region has 13 residues. V was clipped by 6 bases and J by 8 bases, with 11 bases between them. CDR3 amino acids: CASSSRQDSPLHF. For the CDR3, the DNA is TGTGCCAGCAGCTCCCGACAGGATTCACCCCTCCACTTT.

The V gene is TRBV7-3, the J gene TRBJ2-2; D ambiguous. This CDR3 has 12 amino acids. V was trimmed by 5 bases and J by 7 bases, leaving 8 bases between them. Germline loops: CDR1 SGHTA, CDR2 FQGTGA. The CDR3 DNA is TGTGCCAGCAGCCCGCTGGGCGGGGAGCTGTTTTTT. Its protein product is CASSPLGGELFF.

V gene TRBV5-5 combines with J gene TRBJ1-4, with D perhaps matching TRBD1 (5 bases). From germline, CDR1 is SGHKS and CDR2 YYEKEE (reference sequence). The length of the CDR3 is 15 residues. V lost 6 bases, J lost 5 bases, and 17 bases lay in between. The CDR3 protein is CASNEGPGGNEKLFF. The CDR3, as DNA: TGTGCCAGCAACGAGGGTCCTGGGGGAAATGAAAAACTGTTTTTT.

This chain joins TRBV19 and TRBJ2-1, with TRBD2 as a possible D gene (5 bases). Trimming pared 1 base from V and 6 bases from J, leaving 19 bases between. Germline V lookup: CDR1 LNHDA, CDR2 SQIVND (reference sequence). This CDR3 region has 17 residues. This CDR3 is CASSIGSAGRWGNEQFF. CDR3 DNA sequence: TGTGCCAGTAGTATAGGAAGCGCGGGCAGGTGGGGCAATGAGCAGTTCTTC. The full variable domain, with the rest looked up from reference TRBV19 and TRBJ2-1, is DGGITQSPKYLFRKEGQNVTLSCEQNLNHDAMYWYRQDPGQGLRLIYYSQIVNDFQKGDIAEGYSVSREKKESFPLTVTSAQKNPTAFYLCASSIGSAGRWGNEQFFGPGTRLTVL.

The chain uses TRBV7-8 and TRBJ1-1, with unresolved D. V lost 6 bases, J lost 3 bases, and 8 bases lay in between. Germline lookup yields CDR1 SGHVS and CDR2 FQNEAQ. The CDR3 has 12 residues. The CDR3 here is CASSRADTEAFF. CDR3 DNA: TGTGCCAGCAGTAGGGCGGACACTGAAGCTTTCTTT.

The chain recombines TRBV15 with TRBJ2-7; the D gene is possibly TRBD2 (5 bases). CDR3 length equals 14 residues. Germline CDR1 LNHNV, CDR2 YYDKDF (reference sequence). Trimming removed 0 bases at V and 7 bases at J, with 13 bases between. CDR3 region: CATSREGGSLEQYF. The CDR3 bases are TGTGCCACCAGCAGAGAGGGTGGGAGTTTGGAGCAGTACTTC. Drawing the rest from reference TRBV15 and TRBJ2-7, the complete variable domain is DAMVIQNPRYQVTQFGKPVTLSCSQTLNHNVMYWYQQKSSQAPKLLFHYYDKDFNNEADTPDNFQSRRPNTSFCFLDIRSPGLGDTAMYLCATSREGGSLEQYFGPGTRLTVT.

V and J are TRBV10-3 and TRBJ1-1, with D unclear. Trimming took off 0 bases at V and 8 bases at J, with 16 bases between the two ends. The CDR3 consists of 15 residues. CDR1 ENHRY and CDR2 SYGVKD come from the germline V gene. CDR3 residues: CAISESVERPPEAFF. The DNA for the CDR3 is TGTGCCATCAGTGAGTCGGTGGAACGGCCCCCGGAAGCTTTCTTT.

The rearrangement uses TRBV11-3 and TRBJ1-3; TRBD1 aligns across 8 bases. Unmatched junction bases numbered 6, after V lost 5 bases and J lost 0 bases. Germline V lookup: CDR1 SGHNT, CDR2 YENEEA. This CDR3 spans 16 amino acids. CDR3: CASSTRQGSSGNTIYF. The CDR3 DNA follows: TGTGCCAGCAGCACGAGACAGGGGAGCTCTGGAAACACCATATATTTT. Combining the CDR3 with reference TRBV11-3 and TRBJ1-3 gives the whole variable domain EAGVVQSPRYKIIEKKQPVAFWCNPISGHNTLYWYLQNLGQGPELLIRYENEEAVDDSQLPKDRFSAERLKGVDSTLKIQPAELGDSAVYLCASSTRQGSSGNTIYFGEGSWLTVV.

The chain combines TRBV7-9 with TRBJ2-5; D perhaps matches TRBD1 (6 bases). V lost 1 base and J lost 5, with 11 bases in between. Germline CDR1 SEHNR, CDR2 FQNEAQ (reference sequence). This CDR3 is 14 amino acids long. The CDR3 here is CASSLVRGGETQYF. CDR3 in DNA: TGTGCCAGCAGCTTAGTCAGGGGTGGGGAGACCCAGTACTTC.

This chain joins TRBV4-2 and TRBJ1-6; 12 positions agree with TRBD1. This CDR3 spans 19 amino acids. V shed 1 base, J shed 4 bases, and the junction held 8 bases outside the gene matches. The germline V gene encodes CDR1 LGHNA and CDR2 YNFKEQ. CDR3 nucleotide sequence: TGTGCCAGCAGCCAAGTTAGGGGGACAGGGGGCTATTATAATTCACCCCTCCACTTT. Amino acid sequence: CASSQVRGTGGYYNSPLHF.

This clone was seen just once. The chain employs TRBV30 and TRBJ2-7; 12 bases map to TRBD2. J was trimmed by 0 bases and V by 7 bases; bases with no gene match: 4. CDR1 and CDR2 (germline): GTSNPN, SVGIG (reference sequence). The CDR3 runs to 14 residues. The CDR3 region has the DNA TGTGCCTCAAAGACTAGCGGGAGCTCCTACGAGCAGTACTTC. The encoded protein is CASKTSGSSYEQYF.

Here the CDR3 reads CASSRQGDYGYTF. The CDR3 nucleotides are TGTGCCAGCAGTAGACAGGGGGACTATGGCTACACCTTC. The chain combines TRBV12-3 or TRBV12-4 with TRBJ1-2; 9 bases are a match to TRBD1. The CDR3 length is 13 residues. The V and J ends lost 5 bases and 3 bases, in that order; junction bases with no gene match: 1.

J is TRBJ2-1 and V is TRBV27; a possible D gene is TRBD2 (5 bases). This CDR3 spans 14 amino acids. CDR1 MNHEY and CDR2 SMNVEV come from the germline V gene (reference sequence). The V and J ends lost 5 bases and 5 bases respectively, with 13 bases between them. In nucleotides, the CDR3 is TGTGCCAGCAGTCTTAATAGCGTCGACAATGAGCAGTTCTTC. This sequence encodes CASSLNSVDNEQFF.

This clone turned up a few times. This chain connects TRBV5-8 to TRBJ2-3; TRBD2 matches 10 bases. The CDR3 loop spans 17 amino acids. The V gene end was trimmed by 0 bases and the J gene end by 6 bases; junction bases not matched to a gene: 10. The germline CDR1 and CDR2 sequences are SGHTS and YDEGEE. CDR3 sequence reads: CASSLVRASGSWDTQYF. Here the CDR3 DNA reads TGTGCCAGCAGCTTGGTTCGGGCTAGCGGGAGTTGGGATACGCAGTATTTT.

This chain connects TRBV30 to TRBJ2-6; D gene ambiguous. CDR3 size: 14 residues. CDR1 is GTSNPN, CDR2 SVGIG, per germline (reference sequence). The V end lost 8 bases, the J end lost 0 bases, and 11 bases lay between the germline ends. This CDR3 reads CATSKDSGANVLTF. The CDR3 nucleotides are TGTGCCACCTCCAAGGACTCTGGGGCCAACGTCCTGACTTTC. Full variable domain (missing parts from reference TRBV30 and TRBJ2-6): SQTIHQWPATLVQPVGSPLSLECTVEGTSNPNLYWYRQAAGRGLQLLFYSVGIGQISSEVPQNLSASRPQDRQFILSSKKLLLSDSGFYLCATSKDSGANVLTFGAGSRLTVL.

The J gene is TRBJ2-3, the V gene TRBV2; the D is unclear. V lost 2 bases, J lost 4 bases, and 4 bases lay in between. Per the germline V gene, CDR1 is SNHLY and CDR2 is FYNNEI. There are 12 residues in the CDR3. The DNA of the CDR3 is TGTGCCAGCAGTGAACTGGCAGATACGCAGTATTTT. It codes for CASSELADTQYF.

This chain joins TRBV30 and TRBJ1-1, with 10 bases identical to TRBD1. V lost 4 bases to trimming and J lost 5 bases; unmatched junction nucleotides: 16. There are 17 residues in the CDR3. Germline V gene lookup returns CDR1 GTSNPN and CDR2 SVGIG (reference sequence). The CDR3 loop is CAWTVHRQGALGTEAFF. The CDR3 DNA sequence: TGTGCCTGGACTGTTCACAGACAGGGGGCTTTGGGAACTGAAGCTTTCTTT. Full variable domain (outside the CDR3, taken from reference TRBV30 and TRBJ1-1): SQTIHQWPATLVQPVGSPLSLECTVEGTSNPNLYWYRQAAGRGLQLLFYSVGIGQISSEVPQNLSASRPQDRQFILSSKKLLLSDSGFYLCAWTVHRQGALGTEAFFGQGTRLTVV.

The chain couples TRBV3-1 (or the pseudogene TRBV3-2) to TRBJ2-1, with D unresolved. Germline CDR1 LGHDT, CDR2 YNNKEL (reference sequence). The ends were cut back, 4 bases at V and 4 bases at J, with 8 bases in the middle. The CDR3 spans 13 residues. This CDR3 is CASSPAGYNEQFF. The CDR3 DNA is TGTGCCAGCAGCCCCGCCGGGTACAATGAGCAGTTCTTC.

V is TRBV5-4 and J is TRBJ1-1; 9 bases match TRBD1. J gave up 7 bases and V 4 bases, and 8 bases lay outside the gene matches. The CDR3 is 14 residues long. The V gene's germline CDR1 is SGHNT and CDR2 YYREEE (reference sequence). The chain's CDR3 is CASSESGQGFEAFF. The CDR3 DNA reads as TGTGCCAGCAGCGAGTCGGGACAGGGATTTGAAGCTTTCTTT.

The V call is TRBV10-1, the J call TRBJ2-3; TRBD2 is a possible D gene (5 bases). The CDR3 spans 14 residues. Germline CDR1 WNHNN, CDR2 SYGVQD (reference sequence). V was clipped by 4 bases and J by 4 bases, with 12 bases between them. CDR3 sequence (DNA): TGCGCCAGCAGTGGAAGAACTAGGGCAGATACGCAGTATTTT. It codes for CASSGRTRADTQYF.

The chain carries TRBV7-6 and TRBJ2-3, with TRBD2 identical over 10 bases. J was trimmed by 5 bases and V by 5 bases; bases with no gene match: 7. Germline-derived CDR1 and CDR2 are SGHVS and FNYEAQ. CDR3 size: 15 residues. The CDR3 region has the DNA TGTGCCAGCAGCCAGGGCGGACTAGCGGTAGATACGCAGTATTTT. Amino acid sequence: CASSQGGLAVDTQYF.

The rearrangement joins TRBV7-9 to TRBJ2-5; 7 nucleotides line up with TRBD1. CDR1 and CDR2 from the germline V gene are SEHNR and FQNEAQ (reference sequence). The CDR3 contains 17 residues. The V gene end was trimmed by 5 bases and the J gene end by 1 base; junction bases not matched to a gene: 13. CDR3 sequence: CASSLAPTGAGQETQYF. The CDR3 DNA reads TGTGCCAGCAGCCTCGCCCCCACAGGGGCTGGCCAAGAGACCCAGTACTTC.

This rearrangement joins TRBV7-9 to TRBJ2-2; no clear D. V lost 6 bases and J lost 8, with 22 bases in between. The CDR3 has 16 amino acids. Germline CDR1 SEHNR, CDR2 FQNEAQ (reference sequence). The CDR3 protein is CASSRRRAEPGGELFF. The DNA of the CDR3 is TGTGCCAGCAGTAGACGCCGGGCCGAACCCGGGGGGGAGCTGTTTTTT.

The chain links TRBV3-1 (or the pseudogene TRBV3-2) to TRBJ2-1; 15 nucleotides agree with TRBD2. Germline V lookup: CDR1 LGHDT, CDR2 YNNKEL (reference sequence). This CDR3 is built from 16 residues. The junction had 7 bases not matched to a gene; V was cut back by 3 bases and J by 10 bases. The CDR3 DNA reads as TGTGCCAGCAGCCAGACACCGGGACTAGCGGGAGGCGAGCAGTTCTTC. Amino acid sequence: CASSQTPGLAGGEQFF.

The chain couples TRBV27 to TRBJ2-1; 13 bases match TRBD2. V lost 5 bases, J lost 0 bases, and 7 bases stayed unmatched. CDR1 and CDR2 (germline): MNHEY, SMNVEV (reference sequence). The CDR3 covers 18 residues. CDR3 sequence: CASSRGLAGDSSYNEQFF. The CDR3 DNA reads as TGTGCCAGCAGTCGAGGACTAGCGGGGGATAGCTCCTACAATGAGCAGTTCTTC.

This sequence joins TRBV27 and TRBJ2-7; 8 nucleotides match TRBD1. The length of the CDR3 is 14 residues. V lost 7 bases to trimming and J lost 3 bases; unmatched junction nucleotides: 8. The germline CDR1 and CDR2 sequences are MNHEY and SMNVEV (reference sequence). Here the CDR3 reads CASTSRQGNYEQYF. The CDR3 DNA sequence: TGTGCCAGCACCTCGAGACAGGGGAACTACGAGCAGTACTTC.